These 30 T cell receptor beta chains were all obtained from the same sample, sequenced in a study of blood T cells in healthy people across ages. Alongside a J-beta primer mix, a sample-barcoded 5' primer served in a second PCR lasting 7 to 11 cycles. A single record per CDR3 protein comes from TCRdb applying MiXCR to the 5' RACE reads. The table lists roughly 2 million distinct CDR3 sequences, around 50% of them singletons. Sequences were obtained from blood. These receptor sequences come from a woman in her forties in good health.

The rearrangement joins TRBV3-1 to TRBJ1-2, with D perhaps TRBD1 (6 bases). There are 13 residues in the CDR3. V was shortened by 8 bases and J by 2 bases, with 12 bases between the two germline ends. Germline CDR1 reads LGHDT; CDR2 reads YNNKEL (reference sequence). Here the CDR3 DNA reads TGTGCCAGCGCGAGGGGGACGAACTATGGCTACACCTTC. Translated, it gives CASARGTNYGYTF.

V gene TRBV4-1 combines with J gene TRBJ2-7, with 7 bases identical to TRBD1. The CDR3 sequence is 15 residues long. Germline V gene data show CDR1 as MGHRA and CDR2 as YSYEKL. The junction had 12 bases not matched to a gene; V was cut back by 4 bases and J by 6 bases. CDR3 bases: TGCGCCAGCAGCCCAGCGACAGGGCTTCTCGGCGAGCAGTACTTC. This translates into CASSPATGLLGEQYF.

This clonotype was detected only a few times. The chain is built from TRBV6-2 or TRBV6-3 and TRBJ2-5; no definite D call. V was clipped by 6 bases and J by 2 bases, with 10 bases between them. The germline V gene encodes CDR1 MNHEY and CDR2 SVGEGT. The CDR3 extends over 13 amino acids. CDR3 nucleotides: TGTGCCAGCAGGGTATATCCACAAGAGACCCAGTACTTC. Its translation: CASRVYPQETQYF.

In nucleotides, the CDR3 is TGTGCCAGCAGCCTTGGGCCGGTCCGGGACAGAGTAAACATTCAGTACTTC. Translation gives CASSLGPVRDRVNIQYF. The chain carries TRBV7-9 and TRBJ2-4; TRBD1 agrees at 7 bases. In germline, CDR1 is SEHNR, CDR2 FQNEAQ (reference sequence). The V and J ends lost 5 bases and 6 bases, in that order; junction bases with no gene match: 16. The CDR3 totals 17 residues.

The chain recombines TRBV15 with TRBJ2-3; D not certain. The CDR3 is made up of 16 amino acids. The ends were cut back, 0 bases at V and 5 bases at J, with 15 bases in the middle. Per germline, CDR1 LNHNV and CDR2 YYDKDF (reference sequence). The CDR3 protein is CATSRDSPFDGDTQYF. CDR3 coding DNA: TGTGCCACCAGCAGAGATTCCCCGTTCGACGGAGATACGCAGTATTTT.

The V call is TRBV3-1, the J call TRBJ1-2; D call uncertain. Germline V gene lookup returns CDR1 LGHDT and CDR2 YNNKEL (reference sequence). The V end lost 6 bases, the J end lost 8 bases, and 10 bases lay between the germline ends. There are 11 residues in the CDR3. For the CDR3, the DNA is TGTGCCAGCAGAAGAGGGAGCGGCTACACCTTC. It specifies CASRRGSGYTF.

The rearrangement uses TRBV20-1 and TRBJ2-5, with D hard to call. The CDR3 contains 16 residues. Germline V gene data show CDR1 as DFQATT and CDR2 as SNEGSKA (reference sequence). Trimming shortened V by 4 bases and J by 3 bases, and 21 bases separated the two germline ends. The DNA of the CDR3 is TGCAGTGCTAAACGCGAATCCCCGTGGGTAAAAGAGACCCAGTACTTC. It specifies CSAKRESPWVKETQYF.

The chain uses TRBV10-3 and TRBJ2-7, with unresolved D. V was trimmed by 6 bases and J by 5 bases, leaving 14 bases between them. The CDR3 has 13 amino acids. Germline CDR1 and CDR2: ENHRY and SYGVKD. The CDR3 DNA follows: TGTGCCATCAGGGGCTTCTCCGGCGACGAGCAGTACTTC. This codes for CAIRGFSGDEQYF.

This sequence joins TRBV13 and TRBJ2-1; either TRBD1 or TRBD2 may fit D (5 bases each). The CDR3 has 15 amino acids. CDR1 is PRHDT and CDR2 is FYEKMQ in the germline V gene (reference sequence). V dropped 3 bases and J dropped 7 bases, with 16 bases sitting between them. Written as DNA, the CDR3 is TGTGCCAGCAGCTTCAGAGGGTCGACAGCTAATGAGCAGTTCTTC. It encodes CASSFRGSTANEQFF.

In this sample, this clonotype turned up a few times. This chain connects TRBV10-1 to TRBJ1-2; D uncertain. Trimming removed 10 bases from V and 3 bases from J, with 12 bases in between. Germline V gene lookup returns CDR1 WNHNN and CDR2 SYGVQD (reference sequence). There are 12 residues in the CDR3. The CDR3 spells CATTDQYYGYTF. CDR3 nucleotide sequence: TGCGCCACTACGGACCAGTACTATGGCTACACCTTC.

There are a few counts of this clonotype. V gene TRBV7-2 combines with J gene TRBJ2-5, with 8 positions matching TRBD1. V lost 4 bases and J lost 4; bases outside the gene matches: 8. There are 15 residues in the CDR3. Germline V gene data show CDR1 as SGHTA and CDR2 as FQGNSA. CDR3 DNA sequence: TGTGCCAGCAGCTCGGACAGGGCGCAGGGAGAGACCCAGTACTTC. Its protein product is CASSSDRAQGETQYF. Looking up the rest from reference TRBV7-2 and TRBJ2-5 gives the full variable domain: GAGVSQSPSNKVTEKGKDVELRCDPISGHTALYWYRQSLGQGLEFLIYFQGNSAPDKSGLPSDRFSAERTGGSVSTLTIQRTQQEDSAVYLCASSSDRAQGETQYFGPGTRLLVL.

This clonotype has a handful of counts. The V call is TRBV7-2, the J call TRBJ2-7, with D possibly being TRBD2 (5 bases). V lost 4 bases, J lost 3 bases, and 13 bases lay in between. Germline assignment: CDR1 SGHTA and CDR2 FQGNSA. The CDR3 runs to 14 residues. The CDR3 region has the DNA TGTGCCAGCAGCTCACCTAGCCGACGCTACGAGCAGTACTTC. It is translated as CASSSPSRRYEQYF.

This clonotype was seen a handful of times. J is TRBJ2-1 and V is TRBV5-1; 9 bases match TRBD2. CDR3 length: 16 amino acids. The V segment lost 5 bases and the J segment 1 base; nucleotides outside the gene matches: 7. Per germline, CDR1 SGHRS and CDR2 YFSETQ. CDR3 loop: CASRFSGGPSYNEQFF. CDR3 nucleotides: TGCGCCAGCAGGTTTAGCGGGGGCCCTTCCTACAATGAGCAGTTCTTC.

CDR3 bases: TGTGCCAGCAGTGGAGGGGGTGTGGGCTACACCTTC. Translating it yields CASSGGGVGYTF. The chain has TRBV12-3 or TRBV12-4 and TRBJ1-2, with D perhaps matching TRBD1 (6 bases). The CDR3 loop spans 12 amino acids. Trimming shortened V by 5 bases and J by 8 bases, and 12 bases separated the two germline ends.

This chain connects TRBV25-1 to TRBJ1-6; D not resolved. Germline V gene data show CDR1 as MGHDK and CDR2 as SYGVNS. The CDR3 has 12 residues. V lost 4 bases and J lost 10, with 8 bases in between. Here the CDR3 DNA reads TGTGCCAGCAGTGGGGGTGGGTCACCCCTCCACTTT. Translation: CASSGGGSPLHF. The whole variable domain, filled in from reference TRBV25-1 and TRBJ1-6, reads EADIYQTPRYLVIGTGKKITLECSQTMGHDKMYWYQQDPGMELHLIHYSYGVNSTEKGDLSSESTVSRIRTEHFPLTLESARPSHTSQYLCASSGGGSPLHFGNGTRLTVT.

The chain links TRBV5-6 to TRBJ1-1, with 9 positions matching TRBD1. V was pared by 4 bases and J by 6 bases, with 7 bases of the junction left unmatched. CDR1 is SGHDT and CDR2 is YYEEEE in the germline V gene. The CDR3 runs to 14 residues. The CDR3 region has the DNA TGTGCCAGCAGCACCGGGGACAGGGCCTCTGAAGCTTTCTTT. It yields the protein CASSTGDRASEAFF.

This chain uses TRBV24-1 with TRBJ2-5; D possibly uses TRBD1 or TRBD2 (5 bases each). V lost 3 bases, J lost 13 bases, and 14 bases lay in between. CDR3 size: 12 residues. In germline, CDR1 is KGHDR, CDR2 SFDVKD. The CDR3 DNA reads TGTGCCACCAGTGATAAGGTGGGACGAAGGTACTTC. It codes for CATSDKVGRRYF.

Only a few counts were recorded for this clonotype. In DNA form, the CDR3 reads TGTGCCAGCAGCAGTACGGGACAGTCGAATGAAAAACTGTTTTTT. Translated, it gives CASSSTGQSNEKLFF. The chain couples TRBV5-5 to TRBJ1-4; TRBD1 aligns across 7 bases. The trim removed 4 bases at V and 5 bases at J, leaving 8 bases unmatched. There are 15 residues in the CDR3. CDR1 and CDR2 from the germline V gene are SGHKS and YYEKEE (reference sequence). The complete variable domain, with remaining parts taken from reference TRBV5-5 and TRBJ1-4, reads DAGVTQSPTHLIKTRGQQVTLRCSPISGHKSVSWYQQVLGQGPQFIFQYYEKEERGRGNFPDRFSARQFPNYSSELNVNALLLGDSALYLCASSSTGQSNEKLFFGSGTQLSVL.

This clonotype was seen only a few times. The gene calls are TRBV7-6 and TRBJ2-5, with TRBD1 as a possible D gene (5 bases). Trimming stripped 2 bases from V and 1 base from J, with 11 bases between. CDR3 length: 15 residues. Germline values: CDR1 SGHVS, CDR2 FNYEAQ. CDR3 loop: CASSLSRRAQETQYF. The CDR3 DNA reads as TGTGCCAGCAGCTTAAGTCGCAGGGCCCAAGAGACCCAGTACTTC.

The gene calls are TRBV27 and TRBJ2-7, with D possibly being TRBD1 or TRBD2 (5 bases each). With the DNA end fitting TRBJ2-4 better, the J assignment may be wrong. This CDR3 is built from 13 residues. The V gene's germline CDR1 is MNHEY and CDR2 SMNVEV (reference sequence). The CDR3 loop is CASSMGRTGIQYF. CDR3 bases: TGTGCCAGCAGCATGGGACGTACGGGCATTCAGTACTTC.

Only a few counts were recorded for this clonotype. The chain uses TRBV7-2 and TRBJ2-1; 14 nucleotides align to TRBD2. V lost 4 bases and J lost 0; bases outside the gene matches: 5. The CDR3 is made up of 18 amino acids. CDR1 is SGHTA and CDR2 is FQGNSA in the germline V gene. Here the CDR3 reads CASSSGLAGASSYNEQFF. The CDR3 coding sequence is TGTGCCAGCAGCTCGGGACTAGCGGGGGCGAGCTCCTACAATGAGCAGTTCTTC. Based on the CDR3 plus reference TRBV7-2 and TRBJ2-1, the full variable domain is GAGVSQSPSNKVTEKGKDVELRCDPISGHTALYWYRQSLGQGLEFLIYFQGNSAPDKSGLPSDRFSAERTGGSVSTLTIQRTQQEDSAVYLCASSSGLAGASSYNEQFFGPGTRLTVL.

The V and J genes are TRBV28 and TRBJ2-1; the match to TRBD1 covers 7 bases. Germline trimming cut 4 bases from V and 8 bases from J; bases unmatched to any gene: 11. This CDR3 has 15 residues. Germline V CDR1 and CDR2: MDHEN, SYDVKM. The CDR3 spells CASSSSLGQLDEQFF. CDR3 coding DNA: TGTGCCAGCAGTTCCTCCTTGGGACAGCTAGATGAGCAGTTCTTC. Drawing the rest from reference TRBV28 and TRBJ2-1, the complete variable domain is DVKVTQSSRYLVKRTGEKVFLECVQDMDHENMFWYRQDPGLGLRLIYFSYDVKMKEKGDIPEGYSVSREKKERFSLILESASTNQTSMYLCASSSSLGQLDEQFFGPGTRLTVL.

This clonotype has only a few counts. The genes are TRBV20-1 and TRBJ1-5; possible D gene TRBD1, 6 bases. The V end was cut by 0 bases, the J end by 3 bases, with 9 bases between. The CDR3 has 14 amino acids. From germline, CDR1 is DFQATT and CDR2 SNEGSKA (reference sequence). The CDR3 protein is CSAREDSVNQPQHF. CDR3 DNA sequence: TGCAGTGCTAGAGAGGACAGCGTCAATCAGCCCCAGCATTTT.

The chain has TRBV20-1 and TRBJ2-7, with TRBD1 matching 8 bases. The CDR3 contains 17 residues. The trim removed 0 bases at V and 0 bases at J, leaving 10 bases unmatched. Per the germline V gene, CDR1 is DFQATT and CDR2 is SNEGSKA (reference sequence). The CDR3 reads CSAREAGVGQGSYEQYF. CDR3 bases: TGCAGTGCTAGAGAGGCAGGTGTCGGACAGGGCTCCTACGAGCAGTACTTC.

V gene TRBV12-3 or TRBV12-4 combines with J gene TRBJ2-7, with D possibly TRBD1 on 6 matching bases. Trimming removed 5 bases from V and 0 bases from J, with 14 bases in between. The length of the CDR3 is 15 residues. The CDR3 reads CASSLYDRSSYEQYF. CDR3 DNA: TGTGCCAGCAGTCTGTACGACAGGAGCTCCTACGAGCAGTACTTC.

In this sample, this clonotype turned up a few times. The CDR3 DNA reads TGCAGCGTTGGCGGGTACTACGAGCAGTACTTC. Translation: CSVGGYYEQYF. The rearrangement joins TRBV29-1 to TRBJ2-7, with D possibly TRBD2 on 5 matching bases. The CDR3 has 11 residues. Germline V gene data show CDR1 as SQVTM and CDR2 as ANQGSEA. V dropped 4 bases and J dropped 3 bases, with 7 bases sitting between them.

The chain links TRBV7-2 to TRBJ2-4; no definite D call. The DNA end is more similar to TRBJ2-7, so the J call may be wrong. The CDR3 runs 13 residues. In germline, CDR1 is SGHTA, CDR2 FQGNSA. The CDR3: CASSLILGYEQYF. As DNA, the CDR3 is TGTGCCAGCAGCTTAATATTGGGATACGAGCAGTACTTC.

This clonotype was seen more than once but under ten times. The J gene is TRBJ2-5, the V gene TRBV14; D gene unclear. This CDR3 has 13 amino acids. V lost 2 bases and J lost 4, with 8 bases in between. The germline V gene has CDR1 SGHDN and CDR2 FVKESK. CDR3 sequence (DNA): TGTGCCAGCAGCCAATGGGATTTAGAGACCCAGTACTTC. Protein: CASSQWDLETQYF.

The chain joins TRBV27 to TRBJ2-1; D not certain. The CDR3 spans 13 residues. Germline CDR1 is MNHEY and CDR2 is SMNVEV (reference sequence). Trimming stripped 0 bases from V and 5 bases from J, with 5 bases between. The CDR3 region is CASSLSPNNEQFF. CDR3 sequence (DNA): TGTGCCAGCAGTTTATCTCCCAACAATGAGCAGTTCTTC.

The chain combines TRBV20-1 with TRBJ2-1, with unresolved D. V dropped 3 bases and J dropped 4 bases, with 4 bases sitting between them. The CDR3 extends over 11 amino acids. Germline V gives CDR1 DFQATT, CDR2 SNEGSKA (reference sequence). The CDR3 is CSARQYNEQFF. The CDR3 DNA reads as TGCAGTGCTAGGCAGTACAATGAGCAGTTCTTC.